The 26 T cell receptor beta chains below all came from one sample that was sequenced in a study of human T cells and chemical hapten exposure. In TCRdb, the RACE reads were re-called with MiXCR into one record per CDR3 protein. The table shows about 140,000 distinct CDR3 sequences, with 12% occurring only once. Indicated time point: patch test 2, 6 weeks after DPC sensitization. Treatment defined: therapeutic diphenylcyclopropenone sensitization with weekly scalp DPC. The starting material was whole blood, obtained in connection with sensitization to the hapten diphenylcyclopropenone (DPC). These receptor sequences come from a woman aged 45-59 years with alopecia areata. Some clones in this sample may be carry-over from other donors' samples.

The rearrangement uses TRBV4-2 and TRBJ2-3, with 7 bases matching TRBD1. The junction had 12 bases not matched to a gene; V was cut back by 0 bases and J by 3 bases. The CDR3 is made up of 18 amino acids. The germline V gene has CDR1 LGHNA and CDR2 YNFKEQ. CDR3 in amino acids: CASSQEGPRTGSTDTQYF. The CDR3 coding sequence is TGTGCCAGCAGCCAAGAGGGGCCCAGGACAGGCTCGACAGATACGCAGTATTTT.

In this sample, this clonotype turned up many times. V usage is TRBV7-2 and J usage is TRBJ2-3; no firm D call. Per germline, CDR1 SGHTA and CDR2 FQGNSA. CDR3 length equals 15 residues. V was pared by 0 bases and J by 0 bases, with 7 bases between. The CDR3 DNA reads TGTGCCAGCAGCTTAGCGGGATTGAGCACAGATACGCAGTATTTT. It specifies CASSLAGLSTDTQYF.

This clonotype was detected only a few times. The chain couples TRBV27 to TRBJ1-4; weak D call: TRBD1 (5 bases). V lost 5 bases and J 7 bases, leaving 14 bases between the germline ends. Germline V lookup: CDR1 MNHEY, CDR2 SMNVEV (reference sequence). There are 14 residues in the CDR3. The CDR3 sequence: CASSRGPASEKLFF. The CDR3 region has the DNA TGTGCCAGCAGTCGGGGCCCAGCGAGTGAAAAACTGTTTTTT.

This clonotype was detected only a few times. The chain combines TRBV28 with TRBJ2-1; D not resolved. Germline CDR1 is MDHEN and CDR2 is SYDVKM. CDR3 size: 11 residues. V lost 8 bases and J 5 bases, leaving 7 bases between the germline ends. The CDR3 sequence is CASLINNEQFF. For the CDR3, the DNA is TGTGCCAGCCTTATAAACAATGAGCAGTTCTTC. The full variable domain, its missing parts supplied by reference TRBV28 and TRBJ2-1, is DVKVTQSSRYLVKRTGEKVFLECVQDMDHENMFWYRQDPGLGLRLIYFSYDVKMKEKGDIPEGYSVSREKKERFSLILESASTNQTSMYLCASLINNEQFFGPGTRLTVL.

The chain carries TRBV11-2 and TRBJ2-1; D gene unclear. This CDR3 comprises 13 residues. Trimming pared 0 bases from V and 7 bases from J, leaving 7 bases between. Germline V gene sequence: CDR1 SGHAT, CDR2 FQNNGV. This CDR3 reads CASSLDPLNEQFF. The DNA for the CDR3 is TGTGCCAGCAGCTTAGACCCCCTTAATGAGCAGTTCTTC.

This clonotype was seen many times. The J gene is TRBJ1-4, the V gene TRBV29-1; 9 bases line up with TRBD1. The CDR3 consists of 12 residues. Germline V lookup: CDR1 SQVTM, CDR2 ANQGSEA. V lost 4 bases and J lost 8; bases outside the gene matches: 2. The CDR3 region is CSVGQGGEKLFF. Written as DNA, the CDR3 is TGCAGCGTTGGACAGGGGGGGGAAAAACTGTTTTTT.

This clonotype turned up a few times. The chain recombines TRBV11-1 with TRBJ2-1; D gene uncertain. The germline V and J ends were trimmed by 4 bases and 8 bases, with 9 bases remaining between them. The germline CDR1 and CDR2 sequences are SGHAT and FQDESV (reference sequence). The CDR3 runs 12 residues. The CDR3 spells CASSYHFDEQFF. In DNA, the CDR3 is TGTGCCAGCAGCTATCATTTCGATGAGCAGTTCTTC. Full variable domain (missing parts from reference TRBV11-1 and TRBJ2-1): EAEVAQSPRYKITEKSQAVAFWCDPISGHATLYWYRQILGQGPELLVQFQDESVVDDSQLPKDRFSAERLKGVDSTLKIQPAELGDSAMYLCASSYHFDEQFFGPGTRLTVL.

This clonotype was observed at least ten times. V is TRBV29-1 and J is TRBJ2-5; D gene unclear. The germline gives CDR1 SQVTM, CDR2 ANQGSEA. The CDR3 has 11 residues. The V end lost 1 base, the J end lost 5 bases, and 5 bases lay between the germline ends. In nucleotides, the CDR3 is TGCAGCGTTGAAGTGGGGGAGACCCAGTACTTC. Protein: CSVEVGETQYF.

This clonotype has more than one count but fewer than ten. In nucleotides, the CDR3 is TGTGCCAGCAGCTTCAGGGTCTCGGGGGCCAACGTCCTGACTTTC. Protein product: CASSFRVSGANVLTF. The chain couples TRBV5-8 to TRBJ2-6; weak D call: TRBD1 (5 bases). The CDR3 runs to 15 residues. The germline gives CDR1 SGHTS, CDR2 YDEGEE. The V end lost 2 bases, the J end lost 4 bases, and 10 bases lay between the germline ends.

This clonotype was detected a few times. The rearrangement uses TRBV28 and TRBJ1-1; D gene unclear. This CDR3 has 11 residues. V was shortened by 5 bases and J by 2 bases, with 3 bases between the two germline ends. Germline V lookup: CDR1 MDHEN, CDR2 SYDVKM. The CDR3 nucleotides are TGTGCCAGCAGTGATAACACTGAAGCTTTCTTT. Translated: CASSDNTEAFF.

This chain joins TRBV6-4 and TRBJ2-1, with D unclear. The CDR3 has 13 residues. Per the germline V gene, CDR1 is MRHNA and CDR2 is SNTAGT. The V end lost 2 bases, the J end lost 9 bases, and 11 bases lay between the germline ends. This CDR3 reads CASSDGPEGEQFF. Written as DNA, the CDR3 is TGTGCCAGCAGTGACGGGCCTGAAGGTGAGCAGTTCTTC.

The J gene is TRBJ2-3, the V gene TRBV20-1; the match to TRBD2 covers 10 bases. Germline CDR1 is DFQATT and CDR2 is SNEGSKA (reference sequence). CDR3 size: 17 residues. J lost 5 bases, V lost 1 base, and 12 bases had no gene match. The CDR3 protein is CSARGPWLAGGGDTQYF. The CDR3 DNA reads TGCAGTGCTAGAGGCCCGTGGTTAGCGGGAGGAGGAGATACGCAGTATTTT.

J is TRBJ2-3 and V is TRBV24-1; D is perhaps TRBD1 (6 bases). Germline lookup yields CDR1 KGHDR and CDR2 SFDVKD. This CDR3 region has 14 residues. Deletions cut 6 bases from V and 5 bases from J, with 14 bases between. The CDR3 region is CATSPPGAGDTQYF. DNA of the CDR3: TGTGCCACCAGTCCCCCAGGGGCTGGAGATACGCAGTATTTT.

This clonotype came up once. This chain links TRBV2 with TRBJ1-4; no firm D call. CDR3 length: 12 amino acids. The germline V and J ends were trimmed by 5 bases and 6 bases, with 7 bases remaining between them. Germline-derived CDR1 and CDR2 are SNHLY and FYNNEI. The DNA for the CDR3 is TGTGCCAGCAGTCCGAGGGATGAAAAACTGTTTTTT. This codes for CASSPRDEKLFF.

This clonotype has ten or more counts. The CDR3 sequence: CASSRGERNTGELFF. The CDR3, as DNA: TGTGCCAGCAGTCGAGGGGAACGGAACACCGGGGAGCTGTTTTTT. The V gene is TRBV7-9, the J gene TRBJ2-2; D may correspond to TRBD1 or TRBD2 (5 bases each). V lost 6 bases to trimming and J lost 1 base, with 12 bases between them. The CDR3 extends over 15 amino acids. CDR1 SEHNR and CDR2 FQNEAQ come from the germline V gene (reference sequence).

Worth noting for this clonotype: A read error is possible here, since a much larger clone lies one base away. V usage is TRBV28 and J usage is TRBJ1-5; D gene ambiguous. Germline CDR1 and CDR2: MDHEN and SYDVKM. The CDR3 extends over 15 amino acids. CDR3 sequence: CTSSPTQHSNQPQHF. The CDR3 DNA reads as TGTACCAGCAGTCCTACCCAACATAGCAATCAGCCCCAGCATTTT.

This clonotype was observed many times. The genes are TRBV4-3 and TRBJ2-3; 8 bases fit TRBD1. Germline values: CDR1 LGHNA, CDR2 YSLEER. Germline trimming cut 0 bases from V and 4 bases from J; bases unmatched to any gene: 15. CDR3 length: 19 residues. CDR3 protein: CASSQEAGGSSGRADTQYF. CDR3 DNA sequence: TGCGCCAGCAGCCAAGAGGCAGGGGGCTCGTCCGGGAGAGCAGATACGCAGTATTTT.

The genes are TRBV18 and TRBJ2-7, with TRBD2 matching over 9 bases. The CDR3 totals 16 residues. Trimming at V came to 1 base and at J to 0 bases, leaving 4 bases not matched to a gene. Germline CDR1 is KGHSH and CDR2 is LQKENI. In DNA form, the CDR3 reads TGTGCCAGCTCACCACTAGCGGGAGAAGGCTCCTACGAGCAGTACTTC. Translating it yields CASSPLAGEGSYEQYF.

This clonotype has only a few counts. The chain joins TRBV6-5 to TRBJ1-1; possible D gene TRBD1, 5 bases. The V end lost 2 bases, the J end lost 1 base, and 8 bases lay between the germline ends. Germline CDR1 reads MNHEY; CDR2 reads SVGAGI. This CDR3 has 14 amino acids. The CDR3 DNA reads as TGTGCCAGCAGTTACAGGGGCGGGAACACTGAAGCTTTCTTT. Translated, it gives CASSYRGGNTEAFF.

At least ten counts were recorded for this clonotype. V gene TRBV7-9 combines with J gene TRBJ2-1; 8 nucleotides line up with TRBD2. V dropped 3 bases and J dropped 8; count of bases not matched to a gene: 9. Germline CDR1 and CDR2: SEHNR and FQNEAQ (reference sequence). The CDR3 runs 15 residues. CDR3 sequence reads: CASSFAGLGSDEQFF. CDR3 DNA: TGTGCCAGCAGCTTTGCGGGACTAGGGTCAGATGAGCAGTTCTTC.

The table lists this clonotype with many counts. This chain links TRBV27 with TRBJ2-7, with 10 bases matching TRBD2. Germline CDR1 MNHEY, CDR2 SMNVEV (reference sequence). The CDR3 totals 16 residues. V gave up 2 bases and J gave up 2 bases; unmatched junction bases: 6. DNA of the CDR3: TGTGCCAGCAGTTTAAGGCCTAGCGGGAGCCCCTACGAGCAGTACTTC. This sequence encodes CASSLRPSGSPYEQYF.

This CDR3 reads CASSPMPHTGELFF. CDR3 DNA sequence: TGTGCCAGCAGCCCCATGCCCCATACCGGGGAGCTGTTTTTT. This chain uses TRBV6-2 or TRBV6-3 with TRBJ2-2, with no clear D. This CDR3 region has 14 residues. CDR1 and CDR2 from the germline V gene are MNHEY and SVGEGT. With 6 bases removed from V and 5 bases from J, the gap between germline ends came to 13 bases.

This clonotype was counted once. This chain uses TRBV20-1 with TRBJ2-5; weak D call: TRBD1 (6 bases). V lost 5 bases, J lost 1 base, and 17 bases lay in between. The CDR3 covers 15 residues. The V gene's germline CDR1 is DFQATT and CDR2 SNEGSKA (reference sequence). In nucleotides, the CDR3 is TGCAGTGCTCTTCTCTCCGGGACAACCCAAGAGACCCAGTACTTC. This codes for CSALLSGTTQETQYF.

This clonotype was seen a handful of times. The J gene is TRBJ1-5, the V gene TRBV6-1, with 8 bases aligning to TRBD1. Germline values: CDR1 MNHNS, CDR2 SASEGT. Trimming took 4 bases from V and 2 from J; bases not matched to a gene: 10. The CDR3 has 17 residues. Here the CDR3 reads CASSGKGTGGGNQPQHF. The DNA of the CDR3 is TGTGCCAGCAGTGGGAAGGGAACAGGGGGTGGCAATCAGCCCCAGCATTTT.

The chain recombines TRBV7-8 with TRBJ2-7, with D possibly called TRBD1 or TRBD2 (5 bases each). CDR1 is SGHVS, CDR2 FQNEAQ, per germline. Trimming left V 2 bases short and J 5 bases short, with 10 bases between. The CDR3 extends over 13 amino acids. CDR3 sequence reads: CASSLISGHEQYF. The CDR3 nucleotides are TGTGCCAGCAGCTTAATCTCGGGGCACGAGCAGTACTTC.

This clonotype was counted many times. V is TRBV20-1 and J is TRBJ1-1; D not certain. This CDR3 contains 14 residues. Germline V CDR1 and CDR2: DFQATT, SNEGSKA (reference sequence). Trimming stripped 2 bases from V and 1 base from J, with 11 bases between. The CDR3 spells CSARRTGGNTEAFF. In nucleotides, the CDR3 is TGCAGTGCTAGACGGACTGGCGGGAACACTGAAGCTTTCTTT.